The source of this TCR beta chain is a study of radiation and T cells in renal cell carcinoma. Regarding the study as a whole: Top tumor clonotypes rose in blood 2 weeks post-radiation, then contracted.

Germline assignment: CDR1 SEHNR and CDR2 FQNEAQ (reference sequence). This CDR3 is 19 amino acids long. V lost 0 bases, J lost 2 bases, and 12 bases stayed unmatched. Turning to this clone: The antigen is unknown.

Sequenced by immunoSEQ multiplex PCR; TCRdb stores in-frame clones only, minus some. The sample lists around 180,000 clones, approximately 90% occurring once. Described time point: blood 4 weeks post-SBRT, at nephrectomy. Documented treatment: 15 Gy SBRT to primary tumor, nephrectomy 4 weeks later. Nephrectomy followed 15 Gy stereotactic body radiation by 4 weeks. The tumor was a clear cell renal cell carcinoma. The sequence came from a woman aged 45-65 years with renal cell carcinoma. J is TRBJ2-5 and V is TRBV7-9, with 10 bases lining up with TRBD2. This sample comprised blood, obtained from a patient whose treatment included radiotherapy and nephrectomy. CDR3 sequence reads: CASSLAGSGGADRQETQYF. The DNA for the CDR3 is TGTGCCAGCAGCTTAGCTGGGAGCGGGGGGGCCGATCGGCAAGAGACCCAGTACTTC.